A selection of T cell receptor beta chains follows, all from one sample in a study of T cell repertoires in cytomegalovirus infection. TCRdb passed the reads through MiXCR, listing each CDR3 protein once. In the table there are roughly 920,000 distinct CDR3 sequences, around 32% of which are singletons. The antigens these receptors bind are not known. Specimen: cultured CD8+ T cells from PBMCs, collected from culture after CMV antigen stimulation. Receptor source: a human donor in good health (CMV status not recorded). Some clones in this sample may be carry-over from other donors' samples. CDR3s include the opening cysteine and the closing phenylalanine or tryptophan. The D gene is left open where the match is weak. Some rows have no size entry. The others give once, few or many, or a class for an expanded clone.

D gene: -; V gene: TRBV14; CDR3 length: 18; J gene: TRBJ1-4; clone size: few; CDR3 protein: CASSQVNVPGPQRGKLFF; CDR3 DNA: TGTGCCAGCAGCCAAGTCAACGTCCCGGGTCCCCAAAGAGGAAAACTGTTTTTT
D gene: -; V gene: TRBV19; CDR3 length: 16; J gene: TRBJ2-3; clone size: -; CDR3 protein: CASSSIGAGAKDTQYF; CDR3 DNA: TGTGCCAGTAGTAGTATAGGGGCAGGGGCTAAAGATACGCAGTATTTT
D gene: -; V gene: TRBV12-3/TRBV12-4; CDR3 length: 12; J gene: TRBJ1-2; clone size: few; CDR3 protein: CASLGGYKGYTF; CDR3 DNA: TGTGCCAGCCTTGGGGGGTACAAAGGCTACACCTTC
D gene: -; V gene: TRBV7-6; CDR3 length: 15; J gene: TRBJ1-3; clone size: -; CDR3 protein: CASKGLGVSGNTIYF; CDR3 DNA: TGTGCCAGCAAGGGATTAGGAGTCTCTGGAAACACCATATATTTT
D gene: TRBD2; V gene: TRBV24-1; CDR3 length: 14; J gene: TRBJ2-3; clone size: -; CDR3 protein: CATSDWTSGDTQYF; CDR3 DNA: TGTGCCACCAGTGATTGGACTAGCGGAGATACGCAGTATTTT
D gene: -; V gene: TRBV28; CDR3 length: 17; J gene: TRBJ2-3; clone size: few; CDR3 protein: CASHSLSGSISTDTQYF; CDR3 DNA: TGTGCCAGCCACTCCCTCTCCGGGAGTATAAGCACAGATACGCAGTATTTT
D gene: -; V gene: TRBV6-2/TRBV6-3; CDR3 length: 16; J gene: TRBJ1-1; clone size: -; CDR3 protein: CASSYPHRDLNTEAFF; CDR3 DNA: TGTGCCAGCAGTTACCCTCACCGGGACCTAAACACTGAAGCTTTCTTT
D gene: -; V gene: TRBV5-4; CDR3 length: 11; J gene: TRBJ2-1; clone size: -; CDR3 protein: CTSTDYDEQFF; CDR3 DNA: TGTACCAGCACCGACTACGATGAGCAGTTCTTC
D gene: -; V gene: TRBV4-1; CDR3 length: 14; J gene: TRBJ2-2; clone size: once; CDR3 protein: CASSPGARAGELFF; CDR3 DNA: TGCGCCAGCAGCCCGGGCGCCCGGGCCGGGGAGCTGTTTTTT
D gene: -; V gene: TRBV7-9; CDR3 length: 14; J gene: TRBJ1-2; clone size: -; CDR3 protein: CASSRRGSPHGYTF; CDR3 DNA: TGTGCCAGCAGCCGTCGCGGCAGCCCCCATGGCTACACCTTC
D gene: -; V gene: TRBV6-5; CDR3 length: 13; J gene: TRBJ2-2; clone size: -; CDR3 protein: CASSYTRPGELFF; CDR3 DNA: TGTGCCAGCAGTTACACGCGCCCCGGGGAGCTGTTTTTT
D gene: TRBD1; V gene: TRBV7-2; CDR3 length: 19; J gene: TRBJ1-5; clone size: many; CDR3 protein: CASSSSGQGVKVGNQPQHF; CDR3 DNA: TGTGCCAGCAGCTCGTCGGGACAGGGCGTAAAAGTTGGCAATCAGCCCCAGCATTTT
D gene: -; V gene: TRBV5-3; CDR3 length: 15; J gene: TRBJ2-1; clone size: -; CDR3 protein: CASSHSSRTYNEQFF; CDR3 DNA: TGTGCCAGCAGCCACTCGAGTCGGACCTACAATGAGCAGTTCTTC
D gene: TRBD1; V gene: TRBV7-9; CDR3 length: 14; J gene: TRBJ1-1; clone size: -; CDR3 protein: CASSLTRTGTEAFF; CDR3 DNA: TGTGCCAGCAGCTTAACCCGGACAGGGACTGAAGCTTTCTTT
D gene: -; V gene: TRBV10-3; CDR3 length: 15; J gene: TRBJ2-2; clone size: -; CDR3 protein: CAIKGRGGGAGELFF; CDR3 DNA: TGTGCCATCAAGGGTCGAGGAGGGGGCGCCGGGGAGCTGTTTTTT
D gene: -; V gene: TRBV10-3; CDR3 length: 17; J gene: TRBJ2-3; clone size: many; CDR3 protein: CAIEGGSTPEHTDTQYF; CDR3 DNA: TGTGCCATCGAGGGGGGGTCGACCCCCGAACACACAGATACGCAGTATTTT
D gene: TRBD2; V gene: TRBV20-1; CDR3 length: 12; J gene: TRBJ2-7; clone size: few; CDR3 protein: CSARGGNYEQYF; CDR3 DNA: TGCAGTGCTAGGGGGGGGAACTACGAGCAGTACTTC
D gene: TRBD1; V gene: TRBV6-6; CDR3 length: 15; J gene: TRBJ2-6; clone size: -; CDR3 protein: CASSYFEDRGHVLTF; CDR3 DNA: TGTGCCAGCAGTTACTTCGAGGACAGGGGGCACGTCCTGACTTTC
D gene: TRBD1; V gene: TRBV4-2; CDR3 length: 18; J gene: TRBJ2-6; clone size: -; CDR3 protein: CASSHPGTGGTGANVLTF; CDR3 DNA: TGTGCCAGCAGCCATCCCGGGACAGGGGGTACTGGGGCCAACGTCCTGACTTTC
D gene: TRBD2; V gene: TRBV19; CDR3 length: 15; J gene: TRBJ2-1; clone size: -; CDR3 protein: CASSTGLAGNNEQFF; CDR3 DNA: TGTGCCAGTAGTACGGGACTAGCGGGTAACAATGAGCAGTTCTTC
D gene: -; V gene: TRBV7-8; CDR3 length: 15; J gene: TRBJ2-5; clone size: many; CDR3 protein: CASSLAETPQETQYF; CDR3 DNA: TGTGCCAGCAGCTTAGCAGAGACTCCCCAAGAGACCCAGTACTTC
D gene: -; V gene: TRBV6-6; CDR3 length: 15; J gene: TRBJ2-1; clone size: once; CDR3 protein: CASTGRWGADNEQFF; CDR3 DNA: TGTGCCAGCACCGGTCGGTGGGGGGCGGACAATGAGCAGTTCTTC
D gene: -; V gene: TRBV6-5; CDR3 length: 15; J gene: TRBJ2-7; clone size: few; CDR3 protein: CASSYRLGGGSEQYF; CDR3 DNA: TGTGCCAGCAGTTACCGGTTGGGTGGGGGCAGCGAGCAGTACTTC
D gene: -; V gene: TRBV6-8; CDR3 length: 14; J gene: TRBJ2-5; clone size: -; CDR3 protein: CASSYTGFGETQYF; CDR3 DNA: TGTGCCAGCAGTTACACTGGTTTTGGGGAGACCCAGTACTTC
D gene: TRBD1; V gene: TRBV12-3/TRBV12-4; CDR3 length: 14; J gene: TRBJ1-5; clone size: few; CDR3 protein: CASRTDRGYQPQHF; CDR3 DNA: TGTGCCAGCAGAACGGACAGGGGGTATCAGCCCCAGCATTTT
D gene: TRBD1; V gene: TRBV13; CDR3 length: 13; J gene: TRBJ2-2; clone size: once; CDR3 protein: CASSADRAGELFF; CDR3 DNA: TGTGCCAGCAGCGCCGACAGGGCCGGGGAGCTGTTTTTT
D gene: -; V gene: TRBV19; CDR3 length: 18; J gene: TRBJ1-1; clone size: few; CDR3 protein: CASSIDRKLGRLNTEAFF; CDR3 DNA: TGTGCCAGTAGTATAGATCGAAAGTTGGGACGGCTGAACACTGAAGCTTTCTTT
D gene: TRBD1; V gene: TRBV11-2; CDR3 length: 13; J gene: TRBJ1-1; clone size: many; CDR3 protein: CASSDRGNTEAFF; CDR3 DNA: TGTGCCAGCAGCGACAGGGGTAACACTGAAGCTTTCTTT
D gene: -; V gene: TRBV6-5; CDR3 length: 13; J gene: TRBJ1-1; clone size: few; CDR3 protein: CASSYPGSSEAFF; CDR3 DNA: TGTGCCAGCAGTTACCCGGGTAGCTCTGAAGCTTTCTTT
D gene: TRBD2; V gene: TRBV5-8; CDR3 length: 16; J gene: TRBJ2-1; clone size: -; CDR3 protein: CASSLLAGGDDDEQFF; CDR3 DNA: TGTGCCAGCAGCTTACTAGCGGGGGGAGACGACGATGAGCAGTTCTTC
D gene: -; V gene: TRBV4-3; CDR3 length: 14; J gene: TRBJ1-5; clone size: many; CDR3 protein: CASSQEGGNQPQHF; CDR3 DNA: TGCGCCAGCAGCCAAGAAGGAGGGAATCAGCCCCAGCATTTT
D gene: -; V gene: TRBV7-6; CDR3 length: 15; J gene: TRBJ2-7; clone size: -; CDR3 protein: CASSSGHKGTYEQYF; CDR3 DNA: TGTGCCAGCAGCTCAGGACACAAGGGGACCTACGAGCAGTACTTC
D gene: TRBD1; V gene: TRBV6-2/TRBV6-3; CDR3 length: 15; J gene: TRBJ1-1; clone size: few; CDR3 protein: CASRSWRDSNTEAFF; CDR3 DNA: TGTGCCAGCCGGTCTTGGCGGGACAGCAACACTGAAGCTTTCTTT
D gene: -; V gene: TRBV4-2; CDR3 length: 16; J gene: TRBJ2-1; clone size: few; CDR3 protein: CASSQEAGSSYNEQFF; CDR3 DNA: TGTGCCAGCAGCCAAGAGGCGGGGAGCTCCTACAATGAGCAGTTCTTC
D gene: -; V gene: TRBV24-1; CDR3 length: 12; J gene: TRBJ2-2; clone size: few; CDR3 protein: CATSGVTGELFF; CDR3 DNA: TGTGCCACCAGTGGGGTTACCGGGGAGCTGTTTTTT
D gene: TRBD1; V gene: TRBV11-1; CDR3 length: 15; J gene: TRBJ2-1; clone size: many; CDR3 protein: CASSLDRGTLNEQFF; CDR3 DNA: TGTGCCAGCAGCTTGGACAGGGGGACGTTAAATGAGCAGTTCTTC
D gene: TRBD2; V gene: TRBV7-6; CDR3 length: 14; J gene: TRBJ2-1; clone size: many; CDR3 protein: CASSLEGGEGEQFF; CDR3 DNA: TGTGCCAGCAGCTTAGAAGGCGGGGAGGGGGAGCAGTTCTTC
D gene: TRBD2; V gene: TRBV10-3; CDR3 length: 16; J gene: TRBJ2-1; clone size: -; CDR3 protein: CAISESAGGAYNEQFF; CDR3 DNA: TGTGCCATCAGTGAGTCGGCGGGGGGCGCCTACAATGAGCAGTTCTTC
D gene: TRBD1; V gene: TRBV3-1; CDR3 length: 15; J gene: TRBJ2-3; clone size: few; CDR3 protein: CASSQEYRGKDTQYF; CDR3 DNA: TGTGCCAGCAGCCAAGAATACAGGGGGAAAGATACGCAGTATTTT
D gene: -; V gene: TRBV4-1; CDR3 length: 14; J gene: TRBJ2-3; clone size: once; CDR3 protein: CASSLEFSTDTQYF; CDR3 DNA: TGCGCCAGCAGCCTAGAGTTTAGCACAGATACGCAGTATTTT
D gene: -; V gene: TRBV7-2; CDR3 length: 16; J gene: TRBJ2-5; clone size: many; CDR3 protein: CASSPFRLKRTETQYF; CDR3 DNA: TGTGCCAGCAGCCCTTTCCGCCTAAAGAGGACGGAGACCCAGTACTTC
D gene: TRBD1; V gene: TRBV10-2; CDR3 length: 16; J gene: TRBJ1-1; clone size: few; CDR3 protein: CASSPGTGGPRTEAFF; CDR3 DNA: TGCGCCAGCAGCCCCGGGACAGGGGGACCAAGGACTGAAGCTTTCTTT